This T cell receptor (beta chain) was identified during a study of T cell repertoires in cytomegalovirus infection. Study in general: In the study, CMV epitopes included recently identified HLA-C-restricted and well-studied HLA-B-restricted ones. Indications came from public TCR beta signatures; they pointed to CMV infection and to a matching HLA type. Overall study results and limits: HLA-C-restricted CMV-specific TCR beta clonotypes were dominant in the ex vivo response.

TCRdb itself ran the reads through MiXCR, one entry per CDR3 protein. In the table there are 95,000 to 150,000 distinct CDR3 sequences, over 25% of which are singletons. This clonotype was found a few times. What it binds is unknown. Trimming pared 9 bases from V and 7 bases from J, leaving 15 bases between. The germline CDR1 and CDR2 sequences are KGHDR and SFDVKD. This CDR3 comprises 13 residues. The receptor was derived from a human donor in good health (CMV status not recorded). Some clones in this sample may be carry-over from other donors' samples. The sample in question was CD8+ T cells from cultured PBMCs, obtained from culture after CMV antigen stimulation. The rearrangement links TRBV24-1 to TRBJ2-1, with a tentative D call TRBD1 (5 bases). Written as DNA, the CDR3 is TGTGCCACCGGATCAACAGGCCCGAATGAGCAGTTCTTC. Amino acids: CATGSTGPNEQFF.